Here is one T cell receptor beta chain with its context. No antigen is known for it. The ends were cut back, 9 bases at V and 0 bases at J, with 11 bases in the middle. The CDR3 sequence is 14 residues long. Per the germline V gene, CDR1 is KGHDR and CDR2 is SFDVKD. The sample originates from a study of T cells in Graves' hyperthyroidism and ophthalmopathy. Study information: Peripheral blood was drawn at first diagnosis, prior to all treatment.

Regions amplified from RNA transcripts were the TCR beta CDR3 regions. HTBI primers drove first-round RT-PCR of the TCR CDR3. TCRdb re-called the multiplex PCR reads through MiXCR, storing one row per CDR3 protein. The data contain about 400,000 distinct CDR3 sequences, about 14% of them singletons. Study-level results: Median prediction lead before ophthalmopathy onset was roughly 6 months with the model. Stable hyperthyroidism was separated from ophthalmopathy by a model based on 13 V-J features.

V is TRBV24-1 and J is TRBJ2-1; tentative D call: TRBD2 (7 bases). The source material was blood. This clonotype was sampled from a woman in her thirties with Graves' ophthalmopathy. The CDR3 loop is CATLRGGSYNEQFF. As DNA, the CDR3 is TGTGCCACCTTAAGGGGGGGCTCCTACAATGAGCAGTTCTTC.